This section outlines one TCR beta chain sequence together with its context. As processed by the authors: Cell counts per sample came from amplifying reference gene primers. Profiling relied on immunoSEQ multiplex PCR, and the TCRdb table lists in-frame clones only, not all of them. V and J calls and clone size are those listed in that table; D and trimming were worked out from the DNA. The sample records around 30,000 clones, approximately 80% being singletons. These data come from a study of blood T cell repertoires in COVID-19. Whole-study context: Sites across the United States, Italy and Spain contributed samples from acute and convalescent COVID-19.

V lost 9 bases and J 7 bases, leaving 19 bases between the germline ends. CDR1 and CDR2 (germline): WSHSY, SAAADI. The CDR3 runs 13 residues. The source of this sequence is a human donor in a cohort sampled during active COVID-19. Material for sequencing was peripheral blood. The chain employs TRBV10-2 and TRBJ2-7, with D unclear. This CDR3 reads CASKTGWALEQYF. The CDR3 region has the DNA TGCGCCAGTAAAACTGGGTGGGCTTTAGAGCAGTACTTC.